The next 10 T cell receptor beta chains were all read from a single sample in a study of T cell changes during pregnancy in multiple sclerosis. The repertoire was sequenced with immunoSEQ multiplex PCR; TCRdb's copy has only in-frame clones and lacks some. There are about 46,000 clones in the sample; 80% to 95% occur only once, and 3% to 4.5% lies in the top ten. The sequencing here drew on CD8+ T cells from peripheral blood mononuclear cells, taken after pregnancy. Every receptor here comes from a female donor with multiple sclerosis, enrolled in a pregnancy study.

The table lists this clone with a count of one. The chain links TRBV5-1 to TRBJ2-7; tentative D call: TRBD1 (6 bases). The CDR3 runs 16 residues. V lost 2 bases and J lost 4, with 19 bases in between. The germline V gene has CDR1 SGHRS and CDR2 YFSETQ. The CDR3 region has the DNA TGCGCCAGCAGCTTTTTGGCCACCCAGGGGCAGTACGAGCAGTACTTC. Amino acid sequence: CASSFLATQGQYEQYF.

CDR3 nucleotide sequence: TGTGCCAGCAGCATCCCGACTAGCGGGGGCTCCTACGAGCAGTACTTC. Translating it yields CASSIPTSGGSYEQYF. The chain has TRBV7-9 and TRBJ2-7; 12 nucleotides align to TRBD2. Germline CDR1 SEHNR, CDR2 FQNEAQ (reference sequence). CDR3 length equals 16 residues. With 5 bases clipped from V and 0 bases from J, the junction kept 5 bases outside the gene matches.

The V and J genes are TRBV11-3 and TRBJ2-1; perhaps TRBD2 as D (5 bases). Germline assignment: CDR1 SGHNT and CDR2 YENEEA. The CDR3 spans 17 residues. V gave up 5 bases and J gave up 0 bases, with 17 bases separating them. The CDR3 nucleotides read TGTGCCAGCAGCCCCGACGCCGACTACTCCTCCTACAATGAGCAGTTCTTC. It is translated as CASSPDADYSSYNEQFF.

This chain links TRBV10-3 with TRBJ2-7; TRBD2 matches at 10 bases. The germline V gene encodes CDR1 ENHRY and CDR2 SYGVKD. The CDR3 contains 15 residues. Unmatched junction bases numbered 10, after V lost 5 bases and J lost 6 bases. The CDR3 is CAISPILAGAGEQYF. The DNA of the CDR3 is TGTGCCATCAGTCCTATCCTAGCGGGAGCGGGCGAGCAGTACTTC.

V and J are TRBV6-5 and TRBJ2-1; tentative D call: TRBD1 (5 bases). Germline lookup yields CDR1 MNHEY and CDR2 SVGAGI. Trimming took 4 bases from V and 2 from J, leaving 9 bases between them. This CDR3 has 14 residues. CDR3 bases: TGTGCCAGCAGTTTCCAGGGCCCCTACAATGAGCAGTTCTTC. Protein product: CASSFQGPYNEQFF.

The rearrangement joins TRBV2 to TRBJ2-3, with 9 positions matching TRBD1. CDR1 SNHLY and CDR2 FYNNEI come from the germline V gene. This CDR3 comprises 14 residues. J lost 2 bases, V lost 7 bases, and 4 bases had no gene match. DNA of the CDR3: TGTGCCAGCACTAACAGGGGGCCCACAGATACGCAGTATTTT. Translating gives CASTNRGPTDTQYF. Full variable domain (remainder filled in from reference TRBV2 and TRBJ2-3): EPEVTQTPSHQVTQMGQEVILRCVPISNHLYFYWYRQILGQKVEFLVSFYNNEISEKSEIFDDQFSVERPDGSNFTLKIRSTKLEDSAMYFCASTNRGPTDTQYFGPGTRLTVL.

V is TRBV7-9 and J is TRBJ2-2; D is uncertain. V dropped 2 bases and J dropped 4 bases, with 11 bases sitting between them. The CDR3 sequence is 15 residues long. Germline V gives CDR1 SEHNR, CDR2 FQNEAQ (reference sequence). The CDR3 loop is CASSLYPEVTGELFF. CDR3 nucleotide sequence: TGTGCCAGCAGCTTATATCCAGAAGTCACCGGGGAGCTGTTTTTT.

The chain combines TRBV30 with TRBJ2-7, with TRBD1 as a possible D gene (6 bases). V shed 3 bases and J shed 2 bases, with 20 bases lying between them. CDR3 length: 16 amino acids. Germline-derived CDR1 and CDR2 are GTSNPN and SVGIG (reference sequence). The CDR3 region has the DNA TGTGCCTGGAGGGACAGAATTAGACACCTCCCCTACGAGCAGTACTTC. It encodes CAWRDRIRHLPYEQYF.

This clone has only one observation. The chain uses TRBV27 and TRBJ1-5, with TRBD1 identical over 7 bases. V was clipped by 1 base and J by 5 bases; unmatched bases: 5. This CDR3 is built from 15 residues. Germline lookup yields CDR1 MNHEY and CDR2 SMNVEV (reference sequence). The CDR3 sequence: CASSLWAGQDQPQHF. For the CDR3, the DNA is TGTGCCAGCAGTTTATGGGCAGGACAGGATCAGCCCCAGCATTTT.

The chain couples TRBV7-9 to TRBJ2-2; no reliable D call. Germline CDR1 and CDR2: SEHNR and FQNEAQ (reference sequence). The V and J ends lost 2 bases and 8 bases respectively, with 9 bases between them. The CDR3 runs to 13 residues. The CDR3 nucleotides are TGTGCCAGCAGCTTACCTTATTATGGGGAGCTGTTTTTT. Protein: CASSLPYYGELFF.